This TCR beta chain was sequenced during a study of identical twins. This clonotype was detected only a few times. What it recognizes is unknown. General study results and limits: Low generation probability was overrepresented in out-of-frame alpha sequences shared by twins. It was possible that invariant MAIT and iNKT cells partly confounded the zero-insertion analyses.

The V and J ends lost 1 base and 8 bases, in that order; junction bases with no gene match: 11. This CDR3 has 16 amino acids. Germline CDR1 reads MDHEN; CDR2 reads SYDVKM. Via MiXCR, TCRdb re-called the 5' RACE reads, giving one row per CDR3 protein. The repertoire holds around 490,000 distinct CDR3 sequences, with about 22% as singletons. These data also formed part of another study, on yellow fever vaccine responses in identical twins.

This chain uses TRBV28 with TRBJ1-5, with 7 nucleotides matching TRBD1. Sequenced material: CD4+ T cells sorted from blood. The receptor was isolated from a woman aged 18-29 years in good health. CDR3 sequence: CASSLLVRGDGKPQHF. CDR3 coding DNA: TGTGCCAGCAGTTTATTGGTCAGGGGGGACGGGAAGCCCCAGCATTTT.